The TCR beta chain described here comes from a study of OX40 agonist ivuxolimab in advanced cancers. Looked up from germline, CDR1 is MNHEY and CDR2 is SVGAGI. This CDR3 region has 14 residues. Trimming stripped 0 bases from V and 5 bases from J, with 9 bases between. Sequencing was performed with immunoSEQ multiplex PCR; in TCRdb, only in-frame clones are kept and a portion is missing. The sample shows about 67,000 clones, 85% of them seen only once. The clonotype was recovered from an adult with an advanced solid tumor such as melanoma, head and neck, liver or kidney cancer. The chain links TRBV6-5 to TRBJ2-3; a possible D gene is TRBD2 (5 bases). The material sequenced was CD4+ or CD8+ T cells sorted from blood, taken in a trial of the OX40 agonist ivuxolimab. CDR3: CASSYSKGVDTQYF. CDR3 nucleotide sequence: TGTGCCAGCAGTTACTCGAAGGGAGTAGATACGCAGTATTTT.